This T cell receptor beta chain originates from a study of T cells in Graves' hyperthyroidism and ophthalmopathy. Researchers amplified the TCR beta CDR3 regions from RNA transcripts. A set of HTBI primers served as the primers for a first-round RT-PCR of the TCR CDR3. Each CDR3 protein gets one entry after TCRdb re-called the multiplex PCR reads with MiXCR. The sample records over 400,000 distinct CDR3 sequences, about 20% being singletons. This CDR3 region has 12 residues. V gave up 8 bases and J gave up 2 bases, with 8 bases separating them. In germline, CDR1 is MDHEN, CDR2 SYDVKM. In its sample, this clonotype was seen many times. Its specificity is unknown. Findings of the study overall: With a median lead of around 6.7 months before onset, the model predicted ophthalmopathy.

Each person with ophthalmopathy scored at least 3 on the Clinical Activity Score, reached NOSPECS grade 4 or higher, and had been ill under 3 months. Source material for PBMCs was less than 12 ml fresh peripheral blood. The source material was blood. This chain links TRBV28 with TRBJ2-3; D is undetermined. The TCR was taken from a woman in her 70s with Graves' ophthalmopathy. DNA of the CDR3: TGTGCCAGCTCGTTATTCACAGATACGCAGTATTTT. Translating gives CASSLFTDTQYF.